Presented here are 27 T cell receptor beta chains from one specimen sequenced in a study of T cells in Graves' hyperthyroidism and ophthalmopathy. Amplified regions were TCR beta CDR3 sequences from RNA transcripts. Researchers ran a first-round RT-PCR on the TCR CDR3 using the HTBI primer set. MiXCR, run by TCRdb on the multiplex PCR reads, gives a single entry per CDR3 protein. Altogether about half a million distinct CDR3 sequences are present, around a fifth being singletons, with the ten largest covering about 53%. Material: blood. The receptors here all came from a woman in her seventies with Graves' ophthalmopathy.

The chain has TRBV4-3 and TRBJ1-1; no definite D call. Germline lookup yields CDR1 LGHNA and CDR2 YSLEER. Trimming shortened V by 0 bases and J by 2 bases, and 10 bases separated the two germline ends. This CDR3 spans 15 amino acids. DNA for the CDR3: TGCGCCAGCAGCCAAGATTTTGTGGGAAACACTGAAGCTTTCTTT. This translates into CASSQDFVGNTEAFF.

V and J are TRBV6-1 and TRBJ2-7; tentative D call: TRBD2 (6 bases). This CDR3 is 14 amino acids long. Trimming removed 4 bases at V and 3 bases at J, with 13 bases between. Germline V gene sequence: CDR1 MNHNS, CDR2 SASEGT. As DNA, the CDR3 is TGTGCCAGCAGTGCTCAGGCGGGATTCTACGAGCAGTACTTC. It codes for CASSAQAGFYEQYF.

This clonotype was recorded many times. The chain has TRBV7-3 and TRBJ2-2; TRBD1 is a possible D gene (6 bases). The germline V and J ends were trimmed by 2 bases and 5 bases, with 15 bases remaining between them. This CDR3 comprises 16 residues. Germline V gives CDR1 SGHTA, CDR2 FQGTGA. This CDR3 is CASSLDGGQRTGELFF. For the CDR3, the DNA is TGTGCCAGCAGCTTAGATGGGGGCCAGCGGACCGGGGAGCTGTTTTTT.

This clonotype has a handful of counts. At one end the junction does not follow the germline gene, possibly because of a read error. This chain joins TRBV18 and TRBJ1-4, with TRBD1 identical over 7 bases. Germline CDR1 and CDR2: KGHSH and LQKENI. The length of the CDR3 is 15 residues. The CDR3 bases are TGTGCCAGCTCCCCACGACAGGGAGCGTATGAAAAACTGTTTTTT. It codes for CASSPRQGAYEKLFF.

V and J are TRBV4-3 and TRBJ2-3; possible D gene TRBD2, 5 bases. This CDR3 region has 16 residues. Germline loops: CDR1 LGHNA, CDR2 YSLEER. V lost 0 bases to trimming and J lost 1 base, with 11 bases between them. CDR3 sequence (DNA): TGCGCCAGCAGCCAAGACCTAGCTAGTCGCACAGATACGCAGTATTTT. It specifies CASSQDLASRTDTQYF.

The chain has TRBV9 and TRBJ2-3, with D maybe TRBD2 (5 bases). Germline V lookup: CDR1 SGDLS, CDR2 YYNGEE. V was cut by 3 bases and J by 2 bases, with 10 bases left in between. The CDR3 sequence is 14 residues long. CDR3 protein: CASSALGDTDTQYF. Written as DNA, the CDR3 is TGTGCCAGCAGCGCCCTCGGGGACACAGATACGCAGTATTTT.

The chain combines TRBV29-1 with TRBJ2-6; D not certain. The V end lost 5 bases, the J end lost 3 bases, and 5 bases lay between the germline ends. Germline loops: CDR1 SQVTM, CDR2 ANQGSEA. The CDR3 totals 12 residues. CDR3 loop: CSVRHGANVLTF. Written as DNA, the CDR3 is TGCAGCGTTCGTCATGGGGCCAACGTCCTGACTTTC. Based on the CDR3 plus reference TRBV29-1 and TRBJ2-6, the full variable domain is SAVISQKPSRDICQRGTSLTIQCQVDSQVTMMFWYRQQPGQSLTLIATANQGSEATYESGFVIDKFPISRPNLTFSTLTVSNMSPEDSSIYLCSVRHGANVLTFGAGSRLTVL.

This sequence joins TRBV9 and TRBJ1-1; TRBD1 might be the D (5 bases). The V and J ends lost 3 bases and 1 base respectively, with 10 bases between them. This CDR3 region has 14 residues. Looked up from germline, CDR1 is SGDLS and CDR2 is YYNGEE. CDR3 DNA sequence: TGTGCCAGCAGCGCGGGCGGGGGGAACACTGAAGCTTTCTTT. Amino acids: CASSAGGGNTEAFF.

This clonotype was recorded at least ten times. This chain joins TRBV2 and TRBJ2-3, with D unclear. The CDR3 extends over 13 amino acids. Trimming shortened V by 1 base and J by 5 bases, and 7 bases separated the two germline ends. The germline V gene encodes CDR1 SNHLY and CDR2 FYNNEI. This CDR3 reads CASSEVLGDTQYF. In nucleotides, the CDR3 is TGTGCCAGCAGTGAAGTCCTAGGAGATACGCAGTATTTT.

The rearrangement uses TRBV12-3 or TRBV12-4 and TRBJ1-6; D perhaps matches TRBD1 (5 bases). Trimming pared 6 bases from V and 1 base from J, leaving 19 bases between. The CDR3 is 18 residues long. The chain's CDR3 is CASSLRGRKGSYNSPLHF. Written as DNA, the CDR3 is TGTGCCAGCAGCTTAAGGGGCAGGAAGGGATCCTATAATTCACCCCTCCACTTT.

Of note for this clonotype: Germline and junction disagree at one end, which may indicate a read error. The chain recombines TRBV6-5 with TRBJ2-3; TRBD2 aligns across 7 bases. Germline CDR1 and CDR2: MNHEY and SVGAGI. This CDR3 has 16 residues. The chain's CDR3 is CASSYFQGGHTDTQYF. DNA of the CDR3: TGTGCTAGCAGTTACTTCCAGGGAGGGCACACAGATACGCAGTATTTT.

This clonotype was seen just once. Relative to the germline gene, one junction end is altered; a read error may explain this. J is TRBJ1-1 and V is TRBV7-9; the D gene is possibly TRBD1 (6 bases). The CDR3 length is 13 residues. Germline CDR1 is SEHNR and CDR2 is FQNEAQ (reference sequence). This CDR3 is CASSLTGGTEASF. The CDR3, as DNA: TGTGCCAGCAGCTTAACTGGGGGCACTGAAGCTTCCTTT.

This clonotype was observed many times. The CDR3 loop reads CASSLTSGSTGELFF. The CDR3 DNA is TGTGCCAGCAGCCTCACTAGCGGGAGTACCGGGGAGCTGTTTTTT. The rearrangement links TRBV12-3 or TRBV12-4 to TRBJ2-2; 11 bases are shared with TRBD2. The V and J ends lost 6 bases and 5 bases, in that order; junction bases with no gene match: 5. CDR3 length: 15 amino acids.

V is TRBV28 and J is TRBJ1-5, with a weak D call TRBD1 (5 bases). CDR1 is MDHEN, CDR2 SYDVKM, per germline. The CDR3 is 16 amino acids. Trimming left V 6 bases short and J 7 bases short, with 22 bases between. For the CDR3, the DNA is TGTGCCAGCAGCCCCTTGCTCAAGGGTTCAGGGCAGCCCCAGCATTTT. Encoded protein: CASSPLLKGSGQPQHF.

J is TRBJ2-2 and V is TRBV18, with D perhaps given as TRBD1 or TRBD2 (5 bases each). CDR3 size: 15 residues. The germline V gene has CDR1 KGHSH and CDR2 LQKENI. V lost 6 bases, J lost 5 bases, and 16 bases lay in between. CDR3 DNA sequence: TGTGCCAGCTCGATCGGGGCAGTTGAGACCGGGGAGCTGTTTTTT. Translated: CASSIGAVETGELFF. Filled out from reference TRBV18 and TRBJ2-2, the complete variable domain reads NAGVMQNPRHLVRRRGQEARLRCSPMKGHSHVYWYRQLPEEGLKFMVYLQKENIIDESGMPKERFSAEFPKEGPSILRIQQVVRGDSAAYFCASSIGAVETGELFFGEGSRLTVL.

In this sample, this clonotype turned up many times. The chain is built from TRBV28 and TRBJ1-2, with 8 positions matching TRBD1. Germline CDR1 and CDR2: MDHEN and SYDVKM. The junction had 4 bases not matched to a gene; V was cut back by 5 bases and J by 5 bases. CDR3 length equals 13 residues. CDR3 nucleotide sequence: TGTGCCAGCAGTCAAACAGGGGGGTATGGCTACACCTTC. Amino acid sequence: CASSQTGGYGYTF.

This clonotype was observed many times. As DNA, the CDR3 is TGTGCCAGCAGTTTCATAGGGTACCATGAGCAGTTCTTC. This sequence encodes CASSFIGYHEQFF. The chain combines TRBV6-2 or TRBV6-3 with TRBJ2-1; D is unresolved. The ends were cut back, 4 bases at V and 8 bases at J, with 12 bases in the middle. CDR1 and CDR2 (germline): MNHEY, SVGEGT. The CDR3 totals 13 residues.

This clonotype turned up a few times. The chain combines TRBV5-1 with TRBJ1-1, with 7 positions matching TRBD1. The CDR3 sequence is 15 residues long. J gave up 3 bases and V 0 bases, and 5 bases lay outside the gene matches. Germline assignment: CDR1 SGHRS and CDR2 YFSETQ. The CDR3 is CASSLGGGGDTEAFF. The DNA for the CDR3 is TGCGCCAGCAGCTTGGGAGGGGGCGGGGACACTGAAGCTTTCTTT.

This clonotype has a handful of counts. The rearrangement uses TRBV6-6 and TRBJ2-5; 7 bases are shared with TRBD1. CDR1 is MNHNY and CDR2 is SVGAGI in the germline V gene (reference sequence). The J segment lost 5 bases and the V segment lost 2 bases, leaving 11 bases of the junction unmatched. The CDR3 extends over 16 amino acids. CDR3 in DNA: TGTGCCAGCAGTTACAGAGATAGGGGGCGCGTGGAGACCCAGTACTTC. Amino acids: CASSYRDRGRVETQYF.

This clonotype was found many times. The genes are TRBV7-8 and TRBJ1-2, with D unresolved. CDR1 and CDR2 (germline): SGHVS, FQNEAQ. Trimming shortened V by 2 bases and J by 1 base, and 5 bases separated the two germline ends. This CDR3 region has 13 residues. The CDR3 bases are TGTGCCAGCAGCTTAAGGATTAACTATGGCTACACCTTC. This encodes CASSLRINYGYTF.

The CDR3 sequence is CSATPGETQETQYF. CDR3 nucleotides: TGCAGTGCTACTCCGGGGGAGACCCAAGAGACCCAGTACTTC. The chain combines TRBV20-1 with TRBJ2-5; possible D gene TRBD2, 6 bases. Germline V gene lookup returns CDR1 DFQATT and CDR2 SNEGSKA (reference sequence). Trimming left V 4 bases short and J 1 base short, with 13 bases between. This CDR3 contains 14 residues.

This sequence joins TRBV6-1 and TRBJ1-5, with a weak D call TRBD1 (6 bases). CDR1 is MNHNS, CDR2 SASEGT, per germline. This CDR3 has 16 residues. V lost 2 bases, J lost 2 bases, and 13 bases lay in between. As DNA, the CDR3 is TGTGCCAGCAGTGAATATGGGGGGCTCGGCAATCAGCCCCAGCATTTT. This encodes CASSEYGGLGNQPQHF.

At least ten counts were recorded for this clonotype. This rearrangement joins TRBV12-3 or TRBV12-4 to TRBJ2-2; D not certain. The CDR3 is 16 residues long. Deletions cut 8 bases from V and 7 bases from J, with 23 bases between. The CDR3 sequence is CASRTRPIGPNGELFF. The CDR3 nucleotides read TGTGCCAGCCGTACACGGCCGATAGGGCCTAACGGGGAGCTGTTTTTT.

In DNA, the CDR3 is TGTGCCAGCACCCCGCAGGACACACTCTACGAGCAGTACTTC. It encodes CASTPQDTLYEQYF. This chain links TRBV5-8 with TRBJ2-7; weak D call: TRBD1 (5 bases). Germline V gene lookup returns CDR1 SGHTS and CDR2 YDEGEE. Trimming shortened V by 6 bases and J by 3 bases, and 16 bases separated the two germline ends. The length of the CDR3 is 14 residues.

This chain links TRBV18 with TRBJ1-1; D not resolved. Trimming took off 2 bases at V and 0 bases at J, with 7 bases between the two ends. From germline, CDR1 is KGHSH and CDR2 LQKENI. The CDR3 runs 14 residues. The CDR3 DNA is TGTGCCAGCTCACCATATGACTTGAACACTGAAGCTTTCTTT. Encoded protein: CASSPYDLNTEAFF.

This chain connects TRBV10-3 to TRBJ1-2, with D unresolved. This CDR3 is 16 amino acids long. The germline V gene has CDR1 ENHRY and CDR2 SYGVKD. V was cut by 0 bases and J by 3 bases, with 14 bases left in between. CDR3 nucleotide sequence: TGTGCCATCAGTGAGTCGATGATGGCAGCTTACTATGGCTACACCTTC. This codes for CAISESMMAAYYGYTF.

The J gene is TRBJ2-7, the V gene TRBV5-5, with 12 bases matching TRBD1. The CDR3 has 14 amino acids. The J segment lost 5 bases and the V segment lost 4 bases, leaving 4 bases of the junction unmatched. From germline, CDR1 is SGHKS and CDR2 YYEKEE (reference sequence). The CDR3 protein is CASSSGTGGHEQYF. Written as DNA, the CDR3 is TGTGCCAGCAGCAGCGGGACAGGGGGCCACGAGCAGTACTTC.